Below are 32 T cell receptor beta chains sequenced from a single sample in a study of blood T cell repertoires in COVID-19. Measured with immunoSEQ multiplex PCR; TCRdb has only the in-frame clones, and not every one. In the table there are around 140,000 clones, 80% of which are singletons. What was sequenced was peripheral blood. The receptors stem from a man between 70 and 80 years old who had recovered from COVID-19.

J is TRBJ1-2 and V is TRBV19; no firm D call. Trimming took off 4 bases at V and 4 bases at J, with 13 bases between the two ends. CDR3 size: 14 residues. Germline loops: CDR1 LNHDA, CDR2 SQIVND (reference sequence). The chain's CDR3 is CASSTPGYTYGYTF. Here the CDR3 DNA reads TGTGCCAGTAGTACTCCTGGTTACACCTATGGCTACACCTTC.

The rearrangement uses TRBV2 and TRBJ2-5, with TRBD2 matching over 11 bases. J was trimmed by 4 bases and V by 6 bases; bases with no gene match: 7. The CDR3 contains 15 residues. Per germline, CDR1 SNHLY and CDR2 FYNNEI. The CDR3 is CASSLRGLAGETQYF. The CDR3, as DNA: TGTGCCAGCAGCCTCCGTGGACTAGCGGGAGAGACCCAGTACTTC.

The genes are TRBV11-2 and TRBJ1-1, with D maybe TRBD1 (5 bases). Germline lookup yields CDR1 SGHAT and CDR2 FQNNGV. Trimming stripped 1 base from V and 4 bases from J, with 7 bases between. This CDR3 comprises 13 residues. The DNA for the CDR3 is TGTGCCAGCAGCTTAGTTAGGGGCACTGAAGCTTTCTTT. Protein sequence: CASSLVRGTEAFF.

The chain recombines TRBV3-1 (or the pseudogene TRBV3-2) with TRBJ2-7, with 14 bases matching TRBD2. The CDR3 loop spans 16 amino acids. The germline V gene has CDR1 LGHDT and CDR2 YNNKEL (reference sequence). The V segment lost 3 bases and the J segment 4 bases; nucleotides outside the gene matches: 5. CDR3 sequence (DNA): TGTGCCAGCAGCCAGAGAGGGACTAGCGGGAGTTACGAGCAGTACTTC. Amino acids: CASSQRGTSGSYEQYF.

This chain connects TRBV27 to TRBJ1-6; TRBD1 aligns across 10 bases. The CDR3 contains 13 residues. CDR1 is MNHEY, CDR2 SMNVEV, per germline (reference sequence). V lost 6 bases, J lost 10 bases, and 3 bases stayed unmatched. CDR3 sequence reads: CASRGQGSSPLHF. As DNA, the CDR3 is TGTGCCAGCAGGGGACAGGGGTCCTCACCCCTCCACTTT.

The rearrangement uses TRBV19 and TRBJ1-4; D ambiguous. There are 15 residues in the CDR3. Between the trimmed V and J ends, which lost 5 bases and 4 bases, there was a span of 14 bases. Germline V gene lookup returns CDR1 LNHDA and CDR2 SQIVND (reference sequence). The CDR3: CASSPEGRSNEKLFF. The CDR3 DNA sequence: TGTGCCAGTAGTCCCGAAGGAAGGAGTAATGAAAAACTGTTTTTT. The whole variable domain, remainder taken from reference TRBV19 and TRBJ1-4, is DGGITQSPKYLFRKEGQNVTLSCEQNLNHDAMYWYRQDPGQGLRLIYYSQIVNDFQKGDIAEGYSVSREKKESFPLTVTSAQKNPTAFYLCASSPEGRSNEKLFFGSGTQLSVL.

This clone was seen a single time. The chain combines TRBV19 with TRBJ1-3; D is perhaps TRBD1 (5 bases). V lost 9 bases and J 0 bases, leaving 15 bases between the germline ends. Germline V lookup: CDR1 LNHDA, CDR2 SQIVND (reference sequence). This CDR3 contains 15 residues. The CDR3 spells CASTRQYYSGNTIYF. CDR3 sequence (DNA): TGTGCCAGCACCCGACAGTACTACTCTGGAAACACCATATATTTT.

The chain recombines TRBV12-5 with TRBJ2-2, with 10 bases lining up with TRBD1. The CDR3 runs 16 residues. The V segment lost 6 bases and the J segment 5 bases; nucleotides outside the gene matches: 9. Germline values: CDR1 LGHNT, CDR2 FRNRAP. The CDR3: CASGSPTGGLTGELFF. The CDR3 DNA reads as TGTGCTAGTGGCTCTCCGACAGGGGGCCTGACCGGGGAGCTGTTTTTT.

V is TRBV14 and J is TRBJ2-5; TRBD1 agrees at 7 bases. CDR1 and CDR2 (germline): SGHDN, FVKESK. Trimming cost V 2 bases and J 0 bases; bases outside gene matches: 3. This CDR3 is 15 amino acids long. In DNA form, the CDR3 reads TGTGCCAGCAGCCAACCACAGGGGTACCAAGAGACCCAGTACTTC. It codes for CASSQPQGYQETQYF. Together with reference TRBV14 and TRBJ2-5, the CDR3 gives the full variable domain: EAGVTQFPSHSVIEKGQTVTLRCDPISGHDNLYWYRRVMGKEIKFLLHFVKESKQDESGMPNNRFLAERTGGTYSTLKVQPAELEDSGVYFCASSQPQGYQETQYFGPGTRLLVL.

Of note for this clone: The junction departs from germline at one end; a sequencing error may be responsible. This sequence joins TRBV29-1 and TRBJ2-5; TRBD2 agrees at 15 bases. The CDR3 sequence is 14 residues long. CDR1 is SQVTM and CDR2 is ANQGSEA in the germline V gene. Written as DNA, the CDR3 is TGCAGCGTTCGGACTAGCGGGAGGGGAGAGACCCAGCACTTC. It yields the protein CSVRTSGRGETQHF.

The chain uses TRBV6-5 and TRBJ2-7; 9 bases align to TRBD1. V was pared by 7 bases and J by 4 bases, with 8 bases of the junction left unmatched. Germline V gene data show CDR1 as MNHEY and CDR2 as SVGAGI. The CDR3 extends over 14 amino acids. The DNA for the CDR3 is TGTGCCAGCACCCGGGACAGGGAGTGGTACGAGCAGTACTTC. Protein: CASTRDREWYEQYF.

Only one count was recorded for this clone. The CDR3 is CASRPTDRYTGELFF. CDR3 DNA sequence: TGTGCCAGCAGGCCCACGGACAGATACACCGGGGAGCTGTTTTTT. V usage is TRBV27 and J usage is TRBJ2-2; D might be TRBD1 (6 bases). The CDR3 runs 15 residues. The germline V and J ends were trimmed by 6 bases and 3 bases, with 14 bases remaining between them. Germline lookup yields CDR1 MNHEY and CDR2 SMNVEV (reference sequence).

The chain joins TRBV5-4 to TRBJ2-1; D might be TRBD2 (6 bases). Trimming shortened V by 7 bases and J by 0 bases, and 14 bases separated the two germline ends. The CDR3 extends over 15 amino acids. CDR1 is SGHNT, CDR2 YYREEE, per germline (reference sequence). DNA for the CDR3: TGTGCCAGCGGGGAGGTCTGGGACTCCTACAATGAGCAGTTCTTC. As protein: CASGEVWDSYNEQFF.

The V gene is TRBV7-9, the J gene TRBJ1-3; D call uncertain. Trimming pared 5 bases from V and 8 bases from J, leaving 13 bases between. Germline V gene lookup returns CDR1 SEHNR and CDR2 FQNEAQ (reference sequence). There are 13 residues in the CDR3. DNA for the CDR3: TGTGCCAGCAGCCAGGCATTGGGAGACACCATATATTTT. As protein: CASSQALGDTIYF.

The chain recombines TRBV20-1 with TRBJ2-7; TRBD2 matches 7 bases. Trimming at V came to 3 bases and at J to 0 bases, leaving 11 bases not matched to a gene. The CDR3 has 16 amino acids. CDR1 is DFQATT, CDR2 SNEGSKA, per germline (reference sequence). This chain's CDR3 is CSASRGPLADSYEQYF. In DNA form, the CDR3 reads TGCAGTGCTAGTCGGGGTCCGCTAGCGGACTCCTACGAGCAGTACTTC.

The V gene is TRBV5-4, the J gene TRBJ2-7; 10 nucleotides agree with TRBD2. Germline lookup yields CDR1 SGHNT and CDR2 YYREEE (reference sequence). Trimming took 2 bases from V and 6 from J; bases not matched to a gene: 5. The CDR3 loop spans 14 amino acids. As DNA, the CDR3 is TGTGCCAGCAGCTTAGCGGGAGGGCCTCTCGAGCAGTACTTC. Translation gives CASSLAGGPLEQYF.

The CDR3 here is CASSGGTDTQYF. CDR3 nucleotide sequence: TGTGCCAGCAGCGGAGGAACAGATACGCAGTATTTT. V gene TRBV21-1 combines with J gene TRBJ2-3; the D call in the table, TRBD2, was not verified against the DNA. TRBV21-1 is tagged as a pseudogene. The CDR3 loop spans 12 amino acids.

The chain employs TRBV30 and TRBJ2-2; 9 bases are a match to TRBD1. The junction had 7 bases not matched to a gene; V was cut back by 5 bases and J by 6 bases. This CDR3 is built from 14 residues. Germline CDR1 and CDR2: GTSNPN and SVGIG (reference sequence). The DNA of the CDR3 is TGTGCCTGGGGGGGTGGACAGGGGCCCGGGGAGCTGTTTTTT. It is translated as CAWGGGQGPGELFF.

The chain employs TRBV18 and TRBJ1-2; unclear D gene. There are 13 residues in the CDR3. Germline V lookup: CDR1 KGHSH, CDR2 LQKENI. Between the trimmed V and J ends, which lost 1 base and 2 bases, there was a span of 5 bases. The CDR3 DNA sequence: TGTGCCAGCTCACCACGCCAGAACTATGGCTACACCTTC. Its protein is CASSPRQNYGYTF. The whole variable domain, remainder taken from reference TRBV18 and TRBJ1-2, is NAGVMQNPRHLVRRRGQEARLRCSPMKGHSHVYWYRQLPEEGLKFMVYLQKENIIDESGMPKERFSAEFPKEGPSILRIQQVVRGDSAAYFCASSPRQNYGYTFGSGTRLTVV.

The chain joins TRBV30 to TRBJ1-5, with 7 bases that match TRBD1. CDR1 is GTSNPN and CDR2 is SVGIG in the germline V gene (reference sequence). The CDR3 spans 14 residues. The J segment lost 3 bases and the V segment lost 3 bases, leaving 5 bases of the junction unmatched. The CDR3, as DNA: TGTGCCTGGAGCCGGGACAGTAACAATCAGCCCCAGCATTTT. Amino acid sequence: CAWSRDSNNQPQHF.

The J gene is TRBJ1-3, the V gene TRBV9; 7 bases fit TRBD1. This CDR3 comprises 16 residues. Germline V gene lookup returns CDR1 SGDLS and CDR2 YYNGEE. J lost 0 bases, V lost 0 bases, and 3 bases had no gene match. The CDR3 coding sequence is TGTGCCAGCAGCGTAGAGAGGGGGCTCTCTGGAAACACCATATATTTT. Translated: CASSVERGLSGNTIYF.

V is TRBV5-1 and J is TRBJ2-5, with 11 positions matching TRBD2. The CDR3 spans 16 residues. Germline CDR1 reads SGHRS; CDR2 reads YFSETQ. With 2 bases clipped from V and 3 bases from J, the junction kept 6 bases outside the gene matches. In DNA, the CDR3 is TGCGCCAGCAGCTTCGCTACTAGCGGGAGTGAAGAGACCCAGTACTTC. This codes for CASSFATSGSEETQYF.

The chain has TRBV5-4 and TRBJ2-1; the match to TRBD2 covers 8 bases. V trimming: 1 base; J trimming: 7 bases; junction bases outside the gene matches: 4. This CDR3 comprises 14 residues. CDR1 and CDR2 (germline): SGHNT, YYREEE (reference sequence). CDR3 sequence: CASSLSGRGNEQFF. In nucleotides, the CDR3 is TGTGCCAGCAGCTTGAGCGGGAGAGGTAATGAGCAGTTCTTC. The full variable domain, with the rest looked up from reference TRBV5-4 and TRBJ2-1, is ETGVTQSPTHLIKTRGQQVTLRCSSQSGHNTVSWYQQALGQGPQFIFQYYREEENGRGNFPPRFSGLQFPNYSSELNVNALELDDSALYLCASSLSGRGNEQFFGPGTRLTVL.

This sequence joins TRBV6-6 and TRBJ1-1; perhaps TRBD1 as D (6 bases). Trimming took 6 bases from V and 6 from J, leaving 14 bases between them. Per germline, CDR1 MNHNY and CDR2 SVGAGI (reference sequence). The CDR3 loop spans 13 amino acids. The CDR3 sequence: CASSKIGGAEAFF. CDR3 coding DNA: TGTGCCAGCAGCAAAATAGGGGGGGCTGAAGCTTTCTTT.

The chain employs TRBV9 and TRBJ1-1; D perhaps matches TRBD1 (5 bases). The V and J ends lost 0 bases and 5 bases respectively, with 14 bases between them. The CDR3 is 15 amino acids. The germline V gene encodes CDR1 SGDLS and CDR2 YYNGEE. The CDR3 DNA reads TGTGCCAGCAGCGTAGTTCTTGGGACTCAGACTGAAGCTTTCTTT. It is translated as CASSVVLGTQTEAFF. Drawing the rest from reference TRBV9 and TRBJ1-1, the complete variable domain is DSGVTQTPKHLITATGQRVTLRCSPRSGDLSVYWYQQSLDQGLQFLIQYYNGEERAKGNILERFSAQQFPDLHSELNLSSLELGDSALYFCASSVVLGTQTEAFFGQGTRLTVV.

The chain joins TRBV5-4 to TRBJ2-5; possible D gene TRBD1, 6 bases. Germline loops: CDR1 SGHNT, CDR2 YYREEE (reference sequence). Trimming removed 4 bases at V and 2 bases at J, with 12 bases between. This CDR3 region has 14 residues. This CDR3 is CASSVDSQQETQYF. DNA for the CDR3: TGTGCCAGCAGCGTGGACAGTCAGCAAGAGACCCAGTACTTC.

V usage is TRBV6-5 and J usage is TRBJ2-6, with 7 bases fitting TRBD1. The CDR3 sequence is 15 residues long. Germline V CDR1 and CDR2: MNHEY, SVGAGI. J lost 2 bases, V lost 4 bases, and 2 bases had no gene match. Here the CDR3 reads CASSLTGAGANVLTF. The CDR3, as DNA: TGTGCCAGCAGTTTAACAGGGGCTGGGGCCAACGTCCTGACTTTC.

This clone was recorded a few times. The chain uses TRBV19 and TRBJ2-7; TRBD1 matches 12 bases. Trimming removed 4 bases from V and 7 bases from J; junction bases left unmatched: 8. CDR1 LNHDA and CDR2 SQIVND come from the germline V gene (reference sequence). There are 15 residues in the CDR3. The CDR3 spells CASSTPGQGAREQYF. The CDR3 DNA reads TGTGCCAGTAGTACACCGGGACAGGGGGCTAGAGAGCAGTACTTC. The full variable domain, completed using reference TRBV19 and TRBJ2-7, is DGGITQSPKYLFRKEGQNVTLSCEQNLNHDAMYWYRQDPGQGLRLIYYSQIVNDFQKGDIAEGYSVSREKKESFPLTVTSAQKNPTAFYLCASSTPGQGAREQYFGPGTRLTVT.

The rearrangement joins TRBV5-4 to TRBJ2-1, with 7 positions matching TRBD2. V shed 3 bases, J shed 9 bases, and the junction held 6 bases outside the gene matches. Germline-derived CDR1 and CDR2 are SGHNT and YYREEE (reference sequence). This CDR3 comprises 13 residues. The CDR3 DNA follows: TGTGCCAGCAGCTATGGGACTACTAGTGAGCAGTTCTTC. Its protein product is CASSYGTTSEQFF.

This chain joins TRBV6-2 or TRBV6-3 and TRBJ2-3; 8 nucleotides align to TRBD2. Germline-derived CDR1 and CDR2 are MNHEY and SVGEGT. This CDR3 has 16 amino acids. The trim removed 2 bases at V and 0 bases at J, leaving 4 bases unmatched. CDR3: CASSYGPGGSTDTQYF. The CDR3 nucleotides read TGTGCCAGCAGTTACGGGCCGGGAGGGAGCACAGATACGCAGTATTTT.

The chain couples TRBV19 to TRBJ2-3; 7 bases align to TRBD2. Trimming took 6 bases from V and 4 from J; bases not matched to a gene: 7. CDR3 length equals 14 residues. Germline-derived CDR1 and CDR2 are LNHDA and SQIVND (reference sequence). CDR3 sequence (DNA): TGTGCCAGTAGCGGCGGGAGAGAGGCAGATACGCAGTATTTT. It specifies CASSGGREADTQYF.

The CDR3 region is CASSQDPTGTNEKLFF. The CDR3 DNA is TGCGCCAGCAGCCAAGACCCGACAGGAACGAATGAAAAACTGTTTTTT. J is TRBJ1-4 and V is TRBV4-1; D is possibly TRBD1 (6 bases). This CDR3 is built from 16 residues. V lost 0 bases, J lost 5 bases, and 13 bases lay in between. Per the germline V gene, CDR1 is MGHRA and CDR2 is YSYEKL.